This TCR beta chain was sequenced for a study of T cell responses to AZD1222 COVID-19 vaccine. The CDR3 is 13 amino acids. The germline V gene has CDR1 GTSNPN and CDR2 SVGIG (reference sequence). Trimming pared 8 bases from V and 2 bases from J, leaving 16 bases between. Clones were read by immunoSEQ multiplex PCR, and TCRdb kept only the in-frame ones, dropping some. The sample lists over 100,000 clones; approximately 85% were seen once. V gene TRBV30 combines with J gene TRBJ2-7; D is unclear. The source of this sequence is an adult in good health. The sample in question was peripheral blood, obtained on day 0 of MenACWY control vaccination. The CDR3 DNA reads TGTGCCCGGTCGGAGCCGAATACCTACGAGCAGTACTTC. Protein sequence: CARSEPNTYEQYF.